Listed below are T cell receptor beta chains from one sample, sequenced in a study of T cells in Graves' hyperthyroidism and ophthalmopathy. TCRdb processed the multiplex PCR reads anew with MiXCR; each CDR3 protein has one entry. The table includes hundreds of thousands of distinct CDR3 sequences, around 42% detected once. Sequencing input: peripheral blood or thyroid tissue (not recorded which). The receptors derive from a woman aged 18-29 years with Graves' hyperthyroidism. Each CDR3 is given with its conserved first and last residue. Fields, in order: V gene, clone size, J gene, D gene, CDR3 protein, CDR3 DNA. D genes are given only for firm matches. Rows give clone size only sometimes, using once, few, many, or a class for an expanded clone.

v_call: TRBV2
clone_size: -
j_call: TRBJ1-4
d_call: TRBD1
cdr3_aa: CASSEVGTGYEKLFF
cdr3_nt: TGTGCCAGCAGTGAAGTCGGGACAGGGTATGAAAAACTGTTTTTT

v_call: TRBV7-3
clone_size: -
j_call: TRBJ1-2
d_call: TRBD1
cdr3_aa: CASSLRQGSSYGYTF
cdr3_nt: TGTGCCAGCAGCTTAAGACAGGGAAGCTCTTATGGCTACACCTTC

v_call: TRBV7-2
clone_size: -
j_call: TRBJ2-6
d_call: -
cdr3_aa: CASSQPGTGANVLTF
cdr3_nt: TGTGCCAGCAGCCAACCGGGAACAGGGGCCAACGTCCTGACTTTC

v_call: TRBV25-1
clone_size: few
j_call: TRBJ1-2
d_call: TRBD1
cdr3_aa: CASGTGTGYGYTF
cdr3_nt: TGTGCCAGCGGAACCGGGACAGGCTATGGCTACACCTTC

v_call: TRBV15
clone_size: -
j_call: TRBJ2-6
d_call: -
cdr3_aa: CATSTQSSGANVLTF
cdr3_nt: TGTGCCACCAGCACCCAGAGCTCTGGGGCCAACGTCCTGACTTTC

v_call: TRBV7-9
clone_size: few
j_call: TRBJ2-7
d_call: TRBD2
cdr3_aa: CASSRGLAGGPPGYEQYF
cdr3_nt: TGTGCCAGCAGCCGAGGACTAGCGGGAGGTCCCCCAGGCTACGAGCAGTACTTC

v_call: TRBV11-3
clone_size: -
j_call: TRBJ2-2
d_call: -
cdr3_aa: CASSQEGWNTGELFF
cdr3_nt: TGTGCCAGCAGCCAAGAGGGTTGGAACACCGGGGAGCTGTTTTTT

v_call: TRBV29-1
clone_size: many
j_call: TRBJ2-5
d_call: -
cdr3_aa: CSVVSSAPETQYF
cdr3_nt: TGCAGCGTTGTGTCTAGCGCGCCGGAGACCCAGTACTTC

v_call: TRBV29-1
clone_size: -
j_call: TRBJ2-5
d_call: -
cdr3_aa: CSVLGQGGETQYF
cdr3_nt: TGCAGCGTCCTAGGCCAGGGTGGAGAGACCCAGTACTTC

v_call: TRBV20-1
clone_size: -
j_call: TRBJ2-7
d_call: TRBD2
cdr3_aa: CSAHPGLADCYEQYF
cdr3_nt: TGCAGTGCCCATCCGGGACTAGCGGATTGTTACGAGCAGTACTTC

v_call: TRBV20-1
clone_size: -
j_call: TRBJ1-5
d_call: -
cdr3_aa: CSARRPGTVGNQPQHF
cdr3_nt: TGCAGTGCTAGGCGGCCTGGTACCGTCGGCAATCAGCCCCAGCATTTT

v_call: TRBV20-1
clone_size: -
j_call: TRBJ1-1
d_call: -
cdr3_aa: CSAFKGSMNTEAFF
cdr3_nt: TGCAGTGCGTTTAAGGGGTCCATGAACACTGAAGCTTTCTTT

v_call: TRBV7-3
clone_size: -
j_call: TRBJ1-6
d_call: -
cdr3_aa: CASSLLRNSPLHF
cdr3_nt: TGTGCCAGCAGCTTACTACGAAATTCACCCCTCCACTTT

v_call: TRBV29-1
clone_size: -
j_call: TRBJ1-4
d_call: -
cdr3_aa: CSVSSLGGADEKLFF
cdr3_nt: TGCAGCGTTTCTAGCCTGGGAGGGGCTGATGAAAAACTGTTTTTT

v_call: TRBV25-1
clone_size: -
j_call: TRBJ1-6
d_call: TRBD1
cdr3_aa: CASSRWTGFSPLHF
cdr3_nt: TGTGCCAGCAGCCGCTGGACAGGGTTTTCACCCCTCCACTTT

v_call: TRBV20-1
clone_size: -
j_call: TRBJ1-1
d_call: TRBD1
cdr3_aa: CSALQGNANTEAFF
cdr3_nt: TGCAGTGCTCTACAGGGGAACGCGAACACTGAAGCTTTCTTT

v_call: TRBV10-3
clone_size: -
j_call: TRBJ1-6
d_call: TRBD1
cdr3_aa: CAISDADRRDSPLHF
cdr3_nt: TGTGCCATCAGTGATGCGGACAGGAGGGATTCACCCCTCCACTTT

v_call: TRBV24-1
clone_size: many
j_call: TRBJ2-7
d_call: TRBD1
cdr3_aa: CATRGTGERDEQYF
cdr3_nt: TGTGCCACCAGGGGGACAGGGGAGAGGGACGAGCAGTACTTC

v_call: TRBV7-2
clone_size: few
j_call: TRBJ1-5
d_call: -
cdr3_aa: CASSYFGASSNQPQHF
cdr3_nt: TGTGCCAGCAGTTACTTCGGGGCCAGTAGCAATCAGCCCCAGCATTTT

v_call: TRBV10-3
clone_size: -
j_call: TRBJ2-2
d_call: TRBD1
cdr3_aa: CAINKDRGTTGELFF
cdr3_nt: TGTGCCATCAATAAAGACAGGGGCACCACCGGGGAGCTGTTTTTT

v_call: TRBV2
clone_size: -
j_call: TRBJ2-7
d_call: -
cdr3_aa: CASSQPPKDEQYF
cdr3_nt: TGTGCCAGCAGCCAACCCCCAAAGGACGAGCAGTACTTC

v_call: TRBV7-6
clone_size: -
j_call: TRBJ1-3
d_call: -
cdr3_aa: CASSLVGETIYF
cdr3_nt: TGTGCCAGCAGCTTAGTTGGCGAGACCATATATTTT

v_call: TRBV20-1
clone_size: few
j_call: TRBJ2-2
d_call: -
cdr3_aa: CSASRTNTGELFF
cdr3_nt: TGCAGTGCTAGCCGGACGAACACCGGGGAGCTGTTTTTT

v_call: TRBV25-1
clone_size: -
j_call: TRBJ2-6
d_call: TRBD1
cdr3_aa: CASSFDRVRSGANVLTF
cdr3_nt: TGTGCCAGCAGTTTTGACAGGGTTCGATCTGGGGCCAACGTCCTGACTTTC

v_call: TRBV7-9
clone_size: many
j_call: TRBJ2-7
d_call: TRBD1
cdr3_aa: CASSSGQGPYEQYF
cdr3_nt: TGTGCCAGCAGCTCGGGACAGGGCCCCTACGAGCAGTACTTC